The TCR beta chain under discussion was sequenced for a study of lymphopenia after photon versus proton radiotherapy. Notes on the study in general: Photon-treated patients lost naive T cells and TCR diversity; proton-treated stayed stable.

Germline V CDR1 and CDR2: MGHRA, YSYEKL. The CDR3 contains 18 residues. With 4 bases clipped from V and 0 bases from J, the junction kept 10 bases outside the gene matches. The protocol was immunoSEQ multiplex PCR, while the TCRdb copy is restricted to in-frame clones and leaves out a portion. Altogether tens of thousands of clones are present, about 88% being singletons, with the ten largest covering approximately 0.74%. This clone was observed a single time. The antigen is not known. The sample in question was peripheral blood, obtained from a patient treated with photon-based radiotherapy. The clonotype comes from a woman aged 45-65 years with cholangiocarcinoma. The V gene is TRBV4-1, the J gene TRBJ2-3, with TRBD1 identical over 10 bases. The CDR3 loop is CASSPNKWDRGSTDTQYF. DNA of the CDR3: TGCGCCAGCAGCCCGAACAAGTGGGACAGGGGAAGCACAGATACGCAGTATTTT.